This T cell receptor beta chain comes out of a study of blood T cell repertoires in COVID-19. Deletions cut 7 bases from V and 8 bases from J, with 20 bases between. CDR3 size: 13 residues. Per germline, CDR1 GTSNPN and CDR2 SVGIG (reference sequence). The protocol was immunoSEQ multiplex PCR, while the TCRdb copy is restricted to in-frame clones and leaves out a portion. Of over 75,000 clones detected, roughly 89% appear once; the ten largest clones hold 4% to 5%. This clone appeared a single time. The source is a human donor with COVID-19, enrolled during active disease. The donor label of this sample is uncertain. Material for sequencing was peripheral blood. The chain combines TRBV30 with TRBJ1-2; D ambiguous. The DNA of the CDR3 is TGTGCCTCAAAAGAGGGTACCGGGATCGGCTACACCTTC. The encoded protein is CASKEGTGIGYTF.